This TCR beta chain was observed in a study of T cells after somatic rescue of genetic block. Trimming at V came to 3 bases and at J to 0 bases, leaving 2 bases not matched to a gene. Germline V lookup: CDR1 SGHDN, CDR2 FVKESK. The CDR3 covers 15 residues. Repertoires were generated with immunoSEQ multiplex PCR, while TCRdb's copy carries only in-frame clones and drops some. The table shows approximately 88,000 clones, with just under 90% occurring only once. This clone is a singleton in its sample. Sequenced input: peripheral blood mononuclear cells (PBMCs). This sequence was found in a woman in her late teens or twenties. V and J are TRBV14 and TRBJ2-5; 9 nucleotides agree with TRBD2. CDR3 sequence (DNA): TGTGCCAGCAGCCAGGCGGGAGGGTACCAAGAGACCCAGTACTTC. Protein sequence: CASSQAGGYQETQYF.